Sequencing of this T cell receptor beta chain was carried out in a study of T cells after yellow fever vaccination. Study at large: Where fractions had low cell numbers, libraries were prepared from them with the SMART-Seq v4 Ultra Low Input RNA kit. General study findings and limits: The CD4 and CD8 compartments had a small share of their clonotypes in common. The study re-detected most primary-vaccination clones after the booster (about 95% CD4, roughly 85% CD8).

The study made its TCR cDNA through 5'RACE template switching. That step introduced a universal primer site along with UMIs. TCRdb itself ran the 5' RACE reads through MiXCR, one entry per CDR3 protein. The table has 250,000 to 350,000 distinct CDR3 sequences, 3.5% to 4.5% seen once. From germline, CDR1 is SGHTA and CDR2 FQGNSA. Trimming shortened V by 2 bases and J by 0 bases, and 4 bases separated the two germline ends. CDR3 length: 13 amino acids. A few counts support this clonotype. The antigen remains unidentified. The chain has TRBV7-2 and TRBJ2-5, with D hard to call. This clonotype originated in a man between 18 and 35 years old who received the YFV17D yellow fever vaccine. The specimen was PBMCs, collected 15 days after the yellow fever booster vaccination. The CDR3 loop is CASSLQYQETQYF. Here the CDR3 DNA reads TGTGCCAGCAGCTTACAGTACCAAGAGACCCAGTACTTC.